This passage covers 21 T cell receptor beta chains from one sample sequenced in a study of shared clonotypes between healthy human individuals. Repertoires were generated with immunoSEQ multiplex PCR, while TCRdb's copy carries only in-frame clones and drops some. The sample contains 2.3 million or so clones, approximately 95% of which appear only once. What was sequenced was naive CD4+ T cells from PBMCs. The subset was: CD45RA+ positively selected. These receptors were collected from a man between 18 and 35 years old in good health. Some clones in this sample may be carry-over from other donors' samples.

This CDR3 reads CASSAGGNSNYGYTF. CDR3 coding DNA: TGCGCCAGCAGCGCCGGGGGGAATTCTAACTATGGCTACACCTTC. The chain couples TRBV5-1 to TRBJ1-2, with D tentatively TRBD1 (5 bases). Trimming took off 4 bases at V and 0 bases at J, with 13 bases between the two ends. The CDR3 extends over 15 amino acids. The V gene's germline CDR1 is SGHRS and CDR2 YFSETQ.

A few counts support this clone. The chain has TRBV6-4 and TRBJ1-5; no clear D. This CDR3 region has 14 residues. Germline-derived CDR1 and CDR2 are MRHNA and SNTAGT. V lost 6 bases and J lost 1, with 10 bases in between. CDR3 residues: CASSEWGSNQPQHF. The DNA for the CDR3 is TGTGCCAGCAGCGAGTGGGGAAGCAATCAGCCCCAGCATTTT.

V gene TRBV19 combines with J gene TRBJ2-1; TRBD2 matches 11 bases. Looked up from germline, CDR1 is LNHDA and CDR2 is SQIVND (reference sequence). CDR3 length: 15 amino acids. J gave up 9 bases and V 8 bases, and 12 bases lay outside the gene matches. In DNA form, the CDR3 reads TGTGCCAGTCAACTAGCGGGAGTGAGTTCAGGTGAGCAGTTCTTC. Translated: CASQLAGVSSGEQFF.

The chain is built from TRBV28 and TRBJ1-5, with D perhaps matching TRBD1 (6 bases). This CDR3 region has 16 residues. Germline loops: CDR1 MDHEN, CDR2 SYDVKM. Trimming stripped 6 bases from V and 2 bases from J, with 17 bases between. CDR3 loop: CASREGGGRRNQPQHF. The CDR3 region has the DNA TGTGCCAGCAGAGAAGGGGGGGGCCGGCGCAATCAGCCCCAGCATTTT.

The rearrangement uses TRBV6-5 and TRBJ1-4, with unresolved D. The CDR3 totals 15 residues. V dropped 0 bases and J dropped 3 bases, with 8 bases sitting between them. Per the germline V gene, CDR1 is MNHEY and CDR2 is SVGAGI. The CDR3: CASSYSGVANEKLFF. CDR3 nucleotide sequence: TGTGCCAGCAGTTACTCCGGGGTTGCTAATGAAAAACTGTTTTTT.

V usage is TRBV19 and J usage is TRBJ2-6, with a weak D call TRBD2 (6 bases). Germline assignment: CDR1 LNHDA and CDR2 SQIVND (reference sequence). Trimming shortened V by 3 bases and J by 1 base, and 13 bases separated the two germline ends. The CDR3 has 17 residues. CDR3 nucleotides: TGTGCCAGTAGTATCGCGGGAAGAGGTTCTGGGGCCAACGTCCTGACTTTC. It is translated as CASSIAGRGSGANVLTF.

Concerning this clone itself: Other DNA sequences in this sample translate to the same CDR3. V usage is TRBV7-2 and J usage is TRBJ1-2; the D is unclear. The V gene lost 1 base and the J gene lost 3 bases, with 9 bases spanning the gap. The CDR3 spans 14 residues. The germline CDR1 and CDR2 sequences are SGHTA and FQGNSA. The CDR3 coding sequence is TGTGCCAGCAGCTTAGAGTCCGGGGACTATGGCTACACCTTC. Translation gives CASSLESGDYGYTF.

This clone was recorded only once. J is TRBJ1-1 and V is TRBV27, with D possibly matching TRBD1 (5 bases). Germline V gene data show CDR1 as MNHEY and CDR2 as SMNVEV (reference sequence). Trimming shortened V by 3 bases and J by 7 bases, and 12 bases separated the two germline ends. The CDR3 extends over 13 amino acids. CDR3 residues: CASSLIQGNEAFF. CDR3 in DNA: TGTGCCAGCAGTTTGATCCAGGGTAATGAAGCTTTCTTT.

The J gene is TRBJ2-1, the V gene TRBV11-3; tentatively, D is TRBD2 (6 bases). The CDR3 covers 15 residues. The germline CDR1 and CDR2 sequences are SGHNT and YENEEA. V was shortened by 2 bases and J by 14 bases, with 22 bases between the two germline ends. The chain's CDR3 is CASSLPQRLVRDEFF. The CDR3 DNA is TGTGCCAGCAGCTTACCCCAGAGACTAGTTAGGGATGAGTTCTTC.

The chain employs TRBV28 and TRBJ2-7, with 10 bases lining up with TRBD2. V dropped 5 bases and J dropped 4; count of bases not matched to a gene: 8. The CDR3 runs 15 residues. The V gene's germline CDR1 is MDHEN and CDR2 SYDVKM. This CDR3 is CASSGSGRIQYEQYF. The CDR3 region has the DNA TGTGCCAGCAGTGGTAGCGGGAGGATCCAATACGAGCAGTACTTC.

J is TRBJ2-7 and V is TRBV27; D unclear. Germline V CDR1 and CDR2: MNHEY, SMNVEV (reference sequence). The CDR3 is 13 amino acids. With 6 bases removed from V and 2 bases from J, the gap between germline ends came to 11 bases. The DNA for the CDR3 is TGTGCCAGCAGCCCAGGTGGTCCCTACGAGCAGTACTTC. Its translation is CASSPGGPYEQYF.

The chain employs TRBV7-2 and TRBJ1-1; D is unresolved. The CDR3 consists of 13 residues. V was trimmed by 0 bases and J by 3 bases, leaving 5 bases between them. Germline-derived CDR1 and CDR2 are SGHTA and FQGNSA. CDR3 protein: CASSLARYTEAFF. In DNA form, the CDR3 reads TGTGCCAGCAGCTTAGCGCGGTACACTGAAGCTTTCTTT.

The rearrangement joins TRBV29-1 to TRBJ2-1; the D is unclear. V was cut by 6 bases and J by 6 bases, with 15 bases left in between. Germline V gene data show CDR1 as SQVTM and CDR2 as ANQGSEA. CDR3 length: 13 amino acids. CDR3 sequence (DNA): TGCAGCGTCGGGTGGGGTTACCCCAATGAGCAGTTCTTC. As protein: CSVGWGYPNEQFF.

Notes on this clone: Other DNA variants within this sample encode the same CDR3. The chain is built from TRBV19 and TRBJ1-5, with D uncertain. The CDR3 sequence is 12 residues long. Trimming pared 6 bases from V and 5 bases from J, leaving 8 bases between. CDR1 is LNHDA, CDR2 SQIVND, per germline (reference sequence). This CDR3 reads CASSPLDQPQHF. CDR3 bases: TGTGCCAGTAGCCCCTTAGATCAGCCCCAGCATTTT.

This CDR3 is CASSLEEGFVTEAFF. The DNA of the CDR3 is TGCGCCAGCAGCTTGGAGGAGGGATTCGTCACTGAAGCTTTCTTT. The V gene is TRBV5-1, the J gene TRBJ1-1; D gene uncertain. This CDR3 has 15 residues. Per the germline V gene, CDR1 is SGHRS and CDR2 is YFSETQ. Trimming took off 0 bases at V and 4 bases at J, with 13 bases between the two ends.

The DNA for the CDR3 is TGTGCCAGCTCACCACGAGGGGACCCACTAGGCCCTGAAGCTTTCTTT. It yields the protein CASSPRGDPLGPEAFF. The J gene is TRBJ1-1, the V gene TRBV18, with TRBD1 as a possible D gene (5 bases). Deletions cut 1 base from V and 6 bases from J, with 18 bases between. Germline CDR1 reads KGHSH; CDR2 reads LQKENI. The CDR3 is 16 amino acids.

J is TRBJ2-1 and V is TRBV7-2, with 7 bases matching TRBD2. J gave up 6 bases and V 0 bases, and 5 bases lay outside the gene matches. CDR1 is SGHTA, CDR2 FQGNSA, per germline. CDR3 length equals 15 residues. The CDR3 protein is CASSLAPGTTNEQFF. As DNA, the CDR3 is TGTGCCAGCAGCTTAGCCCCCGGGACTACCAATGAGCAGTTCTTC.

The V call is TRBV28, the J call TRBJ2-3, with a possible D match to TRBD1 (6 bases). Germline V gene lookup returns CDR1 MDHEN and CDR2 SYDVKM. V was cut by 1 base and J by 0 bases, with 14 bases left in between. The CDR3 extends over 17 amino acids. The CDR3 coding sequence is TGTGCCAGCAGTTTATTAGGGGGTGCCATTAGCACAGATACGCAGTATTTT. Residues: CASSLLGGAISTDTQYF.

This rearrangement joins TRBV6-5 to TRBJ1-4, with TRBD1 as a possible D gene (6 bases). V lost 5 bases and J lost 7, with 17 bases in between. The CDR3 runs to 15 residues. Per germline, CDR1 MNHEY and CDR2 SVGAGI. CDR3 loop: CASSQPGGKGEKLFF. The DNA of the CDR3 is TGTGCCAGCAGTCAACCGGGGGGCAAGGGTGAAAAACTGTTTTTT.

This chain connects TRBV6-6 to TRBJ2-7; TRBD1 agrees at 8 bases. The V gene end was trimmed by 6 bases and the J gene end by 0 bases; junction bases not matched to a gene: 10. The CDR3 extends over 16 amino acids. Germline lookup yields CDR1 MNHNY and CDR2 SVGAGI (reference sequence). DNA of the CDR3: TGTGCCAGCAGAACTCGTACAGGGGGGAGCTCCTACGAGCAGTACTTC. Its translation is CASRTRTGGSSYEQYF.

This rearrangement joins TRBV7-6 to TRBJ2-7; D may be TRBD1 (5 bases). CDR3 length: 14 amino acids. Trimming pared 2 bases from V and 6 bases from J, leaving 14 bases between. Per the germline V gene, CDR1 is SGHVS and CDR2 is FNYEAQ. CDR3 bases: TGTGCCAGCAGCTTACGGCAGGGTATACGCGAGCAGTACTTC. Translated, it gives CASSLRQGIREQYF.